This is a list of T cell receptor beta chains from one sample in a study of blood T cell repertoires in COVID-19. Some clones are missing from TCRdb's copy, which holds only in-frame ones; the method was immunoSEQ multiplex PCR. The sample shows some 230,000 clones, roughly 84% of them seen only once. Sequenced material: peripheral blood. These receptors were obtained from a man between 40 and 49 years old with acute or convalescent COVID-19. CDR3s include the opening cysteine and the closing phenylalanine or tryptophan. The D gene is left open where the match is weak. Only part of the rows carry a size: once, few, many, or a class if the clone is expanded.

>TRBD1|TRBV2|TRBJ1-2|-
TGTGCCAGCAGTGGGGCGGGGACAGAGTATGGCTACACCTTC
CASSGAGTEYGYTF
>-|TRBV5-1|TRBJ1-6|-
TGCGCCAGCAGCTTCACAGGGTGGTCCTATAATTCACCCCTCCACTTT
CASSFTGWSYNSPLHF
>-|TRBV6-5|TRBJ2-2|-
TGTGCCAGCACGGAGGTCACCGGGGAGCTGTTTTTT
CASTEVTGELFF
>TRBD1|TRBV10-3|TRBJ1-1|-
TGTGCCATCAGTGAGAAGGACAGGGGGGACACTGAAGCTTTCTTT
CAISEKDRGDTEAFF
>-|TRBV10-3|TRBJ2-7|once
TGTGCCATCAGGAGGGATACCTACGAGCAGTACTTC
CAIRRDTYEQYF
>-|TRBV5-1|TRBJ2-7|-
TGCGCCAGCAGCTTAGAGGACAGATCCTACGAGCAGTACTTC
CASSLEDRSYEQYF
>-|TRBV29-1|TRBJ2-5|-
TGCAGCGCCGTTCTAAGCGTCATCCAGGGGGAGACCCAGTACTTC
CSAVLSVIQGETQYF
>-|TRBV19|TRBJ1-1|-
TGTGCCAGTAGTACTTCCCGACAGCACACTGAAGCTTTCTTT
CASSTSRQHTEAFF
>TRBD1|TRBV5-1|TRBJ2-1|-
TGCGCCAGCAGCGTCGACAGGGTTTCCTACAATGAGCAGTTCTTC
CASSVDRVSYNEQFF
>TRBD1|TRBV2|TRBJ1-2|-
TGTGCCAGCAGTACACCACCGGGACAGGCCTACTATGGCTACACCTTC
CASSTPPGQAYYGYTF
>-|TRBV3-1/TRBV3-2|TRBJ1-2|-
TGTGCCAGCAGCCAAGAGGCAGTACCTTCGGGCTACACCTTC
CASSQEAVPSGYTF
>-|TRBV6-5|TRBJ1-5|-
TGTGCCAGCAGTTTACGGCAGGGGAGTCAGCCCCAGCATTTT
CASSLRQGSQPQHF
>-|TRBV5-1|TRBJ1-1|-
TGCGCCAGCAGCTTAAGAGAGAACACTGAAGCTTTCTTT
CASSLRENTEAFF